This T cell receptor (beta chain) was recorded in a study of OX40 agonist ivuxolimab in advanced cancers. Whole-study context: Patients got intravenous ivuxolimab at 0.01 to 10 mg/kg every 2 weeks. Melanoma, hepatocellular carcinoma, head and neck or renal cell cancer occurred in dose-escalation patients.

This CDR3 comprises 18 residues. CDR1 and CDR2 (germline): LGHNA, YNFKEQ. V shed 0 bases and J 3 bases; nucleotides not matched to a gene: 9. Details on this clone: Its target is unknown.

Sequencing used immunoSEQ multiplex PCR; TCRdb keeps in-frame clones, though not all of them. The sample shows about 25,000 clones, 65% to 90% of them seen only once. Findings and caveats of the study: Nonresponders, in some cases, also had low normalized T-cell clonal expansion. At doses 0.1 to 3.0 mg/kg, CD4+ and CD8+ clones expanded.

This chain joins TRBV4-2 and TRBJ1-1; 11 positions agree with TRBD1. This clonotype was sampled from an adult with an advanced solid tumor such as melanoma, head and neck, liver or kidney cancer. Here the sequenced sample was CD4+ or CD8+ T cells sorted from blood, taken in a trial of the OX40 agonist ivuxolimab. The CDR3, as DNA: TGTGCCAGCAGCCAAGAGGGACAGGGGGTACAAACGGACACTGAAGCTTTCTTT. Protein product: CASSQEGQGVQTDTEAFF.